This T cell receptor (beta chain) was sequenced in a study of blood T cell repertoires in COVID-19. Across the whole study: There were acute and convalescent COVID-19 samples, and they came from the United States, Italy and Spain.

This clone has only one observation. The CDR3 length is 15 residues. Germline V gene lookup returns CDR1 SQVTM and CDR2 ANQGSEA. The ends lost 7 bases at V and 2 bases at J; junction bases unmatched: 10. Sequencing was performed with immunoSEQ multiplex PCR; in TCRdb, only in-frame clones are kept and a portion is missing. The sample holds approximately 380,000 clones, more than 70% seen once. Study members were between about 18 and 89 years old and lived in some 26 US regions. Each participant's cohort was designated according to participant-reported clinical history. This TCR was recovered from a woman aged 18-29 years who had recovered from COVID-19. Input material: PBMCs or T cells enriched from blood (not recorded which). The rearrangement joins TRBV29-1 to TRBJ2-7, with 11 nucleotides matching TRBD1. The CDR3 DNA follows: TGCAGCGCCCTAGGACAGGGGGCGGTCCCCTACGAGCAGTACTTC. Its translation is CSALGQGAVPYEQYF.